In its sample, the clone carrying this TCR beta chain was seen many times. Time point here: sample taken at primary tumor resection. Whole RNA, isolated from tumor, nontumor lung or frozen PBMC, was sequenced without prior sorting. Using its own MiXCR run on the 5' RACE reads, TCRdb lists one record per CDR3 protein. The data hold 36,000 or so distinct CDR3 sequences, with approximately 5.2% observed a single time. Trimming cost V 4 bases and J 6 bases, with 18 bases left between them. There are 15 residues in the CDR3. The V gene's germline CDR1 is MGHRA and CDR2 YSYEKL. The record originates from a study of spatial heterogeneity in lung cancer. Across the study: Alpha-chain sequences were detected in numbers that were consistently lower than beta-chain sequences.

The chain employs TRBV4-1 and TRBJ1-1; D unresolved. The sample here was PBMCs, taken at surgery. The sequence was obtained from a female donor with early-stage non-small cell lung cancer. CDR3 sequence reads: CASSPTKTYSAEAFF. The CDR3 coding sequence is TGCGCCAGCAGCCCCACTAAGACATATTCTGCTGAAGCTTTCTTT.